The rows below give T cell receptor beta chains drawn from one sample of a study of tumor and adjacent non-tumor tissue in lung cancer. TCRdb called the multiplex PCR reads again in MiXCR, with one record for every CDR3 protein. The repertoire holds approximately 100,000 distinct CDR3 sequences, with approximately 82% as singletons. Sequenced sample: lung tumor tissue. These receptors were collected from a woman in her sixties or seventies with non-small cell lung cancer. The CDR3 runs from the conserved cysteine through the conserved F or W. The D gene is left open where the match is weak. Expanded clones get a size class; other rows say once, few or many, or leave the size out.

clone size	V gene	D gene	J gene	CDR3 DNA	CDR3 protein
.	TRBV20-1	.	TRBJ2-5	TGCAGTACCTTTAGTAGCAGGAGGGAGGAGACCCAGTACTTC	CSTFSSRREETQYF
.	TRBV6-2/TRBV6-3	.	TRBJ1-1	TGTGCCAGCAACCTCTATGTGGACACTGAAGCTCTCTTT	CASNLYVDTEALF
.	TRBV5-1	TRBD2	TRBJ2-1	TGCGCCAGCAGCTCGAGCGGGGACTCCTACAATGAGCAGTTCTTC	CASSSSGDSYNEQFF
medium-sized	TRBV10-2	TRBD1	TRBJ1-1	TGCGCCAGCAGTGAGTGGACAGGGGGCTACACTGAAGCTTTCTTT	CASSEWTGGYTEAFF
.	TRBV4-3	TRBD2	TRBJ2-6	TGTGCCAGCAGCCAATCCGCGTCTAGCGGGATGACTGGGGCCAACGTCCTGACTTTC	CASSQSASSGMTGANVLTF
.	TRBV11-2	.	TRBJ2-1	TGTGCCAGCAGCTCTAATCCAGGCGATCAACAGAATGAGCAGTTCTTC	CASSSNPGDQQNEQFF
few	TRBV10-3	.	TRBJ1-1	TGTGCCATCACCGAATCTATGAACACTCAAGCTTCCTTT	CAITESMNTQASF
.	TRBV5-4	TRBD1	TRBJ2-7	TGTGCCAGCAGTCGAGAACAGACAGGGATCGAGCAGTACTTC	CASSREQTGIEQYF
many	TRBV6-1	TRBD1	TRBJ2-2	TGTGCCAGCAGTCCCCTTCCTGGACAGGGGGAGACCGGGGAGCTGTTTTTT	CASSPLPGQGETGELFF
.	TRBV6-2/TRBV6-3	TRBD1	TRBJ2-2	TGTGCCAGCAGCGGAAAAAAGGGACAGGGGGGCATCGGGGAGCTGTTTTTT	CASSGKKGQGGIGELFF
many	TRBV5-4	.	TRBJ1-6	TGTGCCAGCAGCTTAAGTAATTCACCCCTCCACTTT	CASSLSNSPLHF
.	TRBV11-3	.	TRBJ2-4	TGTGCCAGCAACTTAGAAGGCCAAGCTATTAGCCCCAAAAACATTCAGTACTTC	CASNLEGQAISPKNIQYF
.	TRBV12-3/TRBV12-4	.	TRBJ2-1	TGTGCCAGCGAACTCGAGAACAATGAGCAGTTCTTC	CASELENNEQFF
.	TRBV14	.	TRBJ1-1	TGTGCCAGCAGCCAAAACGCGAACACTGAAGCTTTCTTT	CASSQNANTEAFF
.	TRBV11-2	.	TRBJ2-3	TGTGCCAGCATCTTAGAAAGGGGCCAGCCCCAGTATTTT	CASILERGQPQYF
once	TRBV20-1	.	TRBJ1-2	TGCATTGCTAGAGTTGAGCGAGAATATGGCTACACCTTC	CIARVEREYGYTF
.	TRBV6-6	TRBD1	TRBJ2-7	TGTGCCAGCATTCGCCAGACAGGGCGAGACTACGAGGAGTACTTC	CASIRQTGRDYEEYF
.	TRBV12-3/TRBV12-4	.	TRBJ2-7	TGTGCCAGCTGTATTGCCCGGACCTCCTCCTACGAGCAGTATTTC	CASCIARTSSYEQYF
.	TRBV5-1	.	TRBJ2-2	TGCGCCGGCAGGCCCGGGACTGGGAGTGCCGGGGAGCTGTTTTTT	CAGRPGTGSAGELFF
.	TRBV11-3	TRBD1	TRBJ2-5	TGTGCCAGCATTTTAGGACAGGGGATCCAAGAGTCCCAGTACTTC	CASILGQGIQESQYF
.	TRBV11-1	.	TRBJ2-4	TGTGCCAGCAGCTTAGACAGAAAGATCCAGTACTTC	CASSLDRKIQYF
.	TRBV4-1	.	TRBJ1-2	TGCGCCAGCAGCCAAGTGCGGGGTGACCATGGCTACACCTTC	CASSQVRGDHGYTF
few	TRBV7-9	.	TRBJ2-3	TGTGCCAGTAGCCAAAATAGAGTGGGCACAGATACGCAGTATTTT	CASSQNRVGTDTQYF
once	TRBV28	.	TRBJ1-5	TGTTTCCCAGGACAGCAAGAAGGGTGCAATCAGCCCCAGCATTTT	CFPGQQEGCNQPQHF
.	TRBV11-2	.	TRBJ2-7	TGCGCCAGCAGCTTAGTGCAGCTGGGGGACTACGAGCAGTACTTC	CASSLVQLGDYEQYF
few	TRBV4-3	TRBD2	TRBJ2-1	TGTGCCAGCAACCAAGGGACTAGCGGGATTTACAATGAGCAGTTCTTC	CASNQGTSGIYNEQFF
.	TRBV4-2	TRBD2	TRBJ2-3	TGTGCCAGCAACCAAGTCGGCGGGGGGGCAAGAGATACGCAGTATTTT	CASNQVGGGARDTQYF
once	TRBV5-8	.	TRBJ1-1	TGTGCCAGCAGCTTGGGGCTGTGGGGGAAAGCTTTCTTT	CASSLGLWGKAFF
.	TRBV11-3	TRBD2	TRBJ2-1	TGTGCCAAGGGCCGGGGCGGGGGTCAAGGCAATGAGCAGTTCTTC	CAKGRGGGQGNEQFF
.	TRBV4-1	TRBD2	TRBJ2-5	TGCGCCAGCAGCCAAGACGGGGCGGGGGGACTGCCCGAGACCCAGTACTTC	CASSQDGAGGLPETQYF
once	TRBV11-3	.	TRBJ2-3	TGTGCCAGCAGCTTCTGGATATATACGCAGTATTTT	CASSFWIYTQYF
once	TRBV4-3	.	TRBJ2-7	TGCGCCAGCAGCCAAGAAAGCTCCCACGAGCAGTACTTC	CASSQESSHEQYF
.	TRBV20-1	.	TRBJ2-1	TGCACTGCTAAGACTGGCCCGACCTACAATGAGCAGTTCTTT	CTAKTGPTYNEQFF
many	TRBV28	TRBD1	TRBJ1-2	TGTGCCAGCAGTAAACAGGGGAAGGAGGGTCATGGCTACACCTTC	CASSKQGKEGHGYTF
.	TRBV6-6	.	TRBJ1-2	TGTGCCACCAGTTATCTGGGAGGGATAAACTATGGCTACACGTTC	CATSYLGGINYGYTF
.	TRBV19	.	TRBJ1-1	TGTGCCAGCACAGGGATGATGAGGACTGAAGCTTTCTTT	CASTGMMRTEAFF
.	TRBV6-2/TRBV6-3	TRBD2	TRBJ2-7	TGTGCCAGCAGCACCCTAGCGGGTTGTTCCTACGAGCACTACTTC	CASSTLAGCSYEHYF
.	TRBV11-3	TRBD1	TRBJ2-2	TGTGTCAGCAACCCCGGGACAGGGGTCACCTGGGAGCTGTTTTTT	CVSNPGTGVTWELFF
.	TRBV20-1	.	TRBJ1-2	TGCAGTGTTAGAGGGCAGTGGGGTTATGGCTACACCTTC	CSVRGQWGYGYTF
.	TRBV6-1	TRBD1	TRBJ1-2	TGTGCCAACAGGGAGGGACAGTGCTATGACTACACCTTC	CANREGQCYDYTF
.	TRBV11-2	.	TRBJ2-1	TGTGCCAGCAGCTTGGGGATACAGACCAGCTCCTATAATGAGCAGTTCTTC	CASSLGIQTSSYNEQFF
.	TRBV2	TRBD1	TRBJ1-5	TGTGCCAGCAGCGATAACAGGGGAAATGGCAATCAGCCCCAGCATTTT	CASSDNRGNGNQPQHF
.	TRBV11-2	TRBD2	TRBJ2-3	TGTGCCAACAACCTGGGACTAGTCACAGATATGCAGTACTTT	CANNLGLVTDMQYF
many	TRBV12-3/TRBV12-4	.	TRBJ2-4	TGTGCCAGCAGTTTGCGGAGTGGTACCAAAAACATTCAGTACTTC	CASSLRSGTKNIQYF
.	TRBV6-2/TRBV6-3	.	TRBJ2-5	TGTGCCAGCAGTTGGACTACTCAACAAGAGACCCAGTACTTC	CASSWTTQQETQYF
many	TRBV4-3	TRBD2	TRBJ2-3	TGCGCCAGCAGCCGGGGACTAGTAAAAGATACGCAGTATTTT	CASSRGLVKDTQYF
.	TRBV11-2	.	TRBJ2-1	TGTGCCAGCAGCTTAGAATTGACTAGATGGAGGCACAATGAGCAGCTCTTC	CASSLELTRWRHNEQLF
.	TRBV7-2	TRBD2	TRBJ2-2	TGTGCCAGGAGCTTAGCGCCCGGACTAGCGGGAGGGCCGAACACCGGGGAGCTGTTTTTT	CARSLAPGLAGGPNTGELFF
.	TRBV11-3	.	TRBJ1-4	TGTACCAGCAGCTTTGACAGCCGAAATGCAACTAATAAAAAACTGTTTTTT	CTSSFDSRNATNKKLFF
.	TRBV6-5	.	TRBJ2-7	TGTGCCAGCCGCACCACACTTAGCGCGACCCTGACCTACGAGCTGTACTTC	CASRTTLSATLTYELYF
.	TRBV7-9	.	TRBJ1-2	TGTGCCAGCAGCTTAGATGTAGACTATGGCTACACCTTC	CASSLDVDYGYTF
.	TRBV6-5	TRBD2	TRBJ2-5	TGTGCCAGCATGCCTGGACTAGCGGAAGCGGAGACCCAGTACTTC	CASMPGLAEAETQYF
.	TRBV13	.	TRBJ1-5	TGTGCCTGCAGCTCATCGGACGCGGGGAGGAACAATCAGCCCCAGCATTTT	CACSSSDAGRNNQPQHF
.	TRBV5-1	TRBD1	TRBJ2-7	TGCGCCAGCAGCCTTCCGTCCGGGACAGGGGACGGGGAGCAGTACTTC	CASSLPSGTGDGEQYF
few	TRBV24-1	TRBD1	TRBJ2-5	TGTGCCACCAGTAACCCCGGGACAGGCATTCAAGAGACCCAGTACTTC	CATSNPGTGIQETQYF
few	TRBV7-8	.	TRBJ1-5	TGTGCCAGCAGCTTAGTAGCAGGGAATCAGCCCCAGCATTTT	CASSLVAGNQPQHF
.	TRBV28	TRBD2	TRBJ2-7	TGTGTCGCCCTCTCTGCGGGGGTAGGAGGGGTGCAGTATTTC	CVALSAGVGGVQYF